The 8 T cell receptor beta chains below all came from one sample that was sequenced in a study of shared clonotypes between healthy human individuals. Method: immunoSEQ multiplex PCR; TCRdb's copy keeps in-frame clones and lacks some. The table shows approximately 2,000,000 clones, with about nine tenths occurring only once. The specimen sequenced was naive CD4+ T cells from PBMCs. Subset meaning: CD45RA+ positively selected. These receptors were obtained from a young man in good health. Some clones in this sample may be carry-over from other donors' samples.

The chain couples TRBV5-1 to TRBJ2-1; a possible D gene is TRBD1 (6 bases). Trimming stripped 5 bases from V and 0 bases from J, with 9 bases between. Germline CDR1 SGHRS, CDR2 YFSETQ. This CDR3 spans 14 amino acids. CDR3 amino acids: CASRGTPSYNEQFF. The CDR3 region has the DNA TGCGCCAGCAGAGGGACACCCTCCTACAATGAGCAGTTCTTC.

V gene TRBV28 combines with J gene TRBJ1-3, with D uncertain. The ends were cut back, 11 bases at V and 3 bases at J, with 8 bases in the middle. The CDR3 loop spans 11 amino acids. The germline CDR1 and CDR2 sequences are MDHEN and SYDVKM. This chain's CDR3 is CAAWGGNTIYF. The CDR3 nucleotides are TGTGCCGCCTGGGGTGGAAACACCATATATTTT.

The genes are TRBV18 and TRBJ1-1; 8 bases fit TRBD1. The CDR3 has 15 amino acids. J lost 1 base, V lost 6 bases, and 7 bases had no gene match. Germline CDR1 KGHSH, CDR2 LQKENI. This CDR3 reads CASSPGDRQNTEAFF. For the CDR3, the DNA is TGTGCCAGCTCGCCTGGGGACAGGCAGAACACTGAAGCTTTCTTT.

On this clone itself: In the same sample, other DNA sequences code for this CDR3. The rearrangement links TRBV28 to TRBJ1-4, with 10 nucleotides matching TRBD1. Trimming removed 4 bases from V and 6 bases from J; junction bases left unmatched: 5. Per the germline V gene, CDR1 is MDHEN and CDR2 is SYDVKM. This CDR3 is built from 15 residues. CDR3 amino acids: CASSSTGTGDEKLFF. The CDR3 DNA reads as TGTGCCAGCAGTTCAACCGGGACAGGGGATGAAAAACTGTTTTTT.

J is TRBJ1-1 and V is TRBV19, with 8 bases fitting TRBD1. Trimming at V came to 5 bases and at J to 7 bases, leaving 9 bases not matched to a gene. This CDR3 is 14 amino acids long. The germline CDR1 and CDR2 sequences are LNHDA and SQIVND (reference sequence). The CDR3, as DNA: TGTGCCAGTAGTCAACCGGGGACAGGCCTTGAAGCTTTCTTT. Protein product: CASSQPGTGLEAFF.

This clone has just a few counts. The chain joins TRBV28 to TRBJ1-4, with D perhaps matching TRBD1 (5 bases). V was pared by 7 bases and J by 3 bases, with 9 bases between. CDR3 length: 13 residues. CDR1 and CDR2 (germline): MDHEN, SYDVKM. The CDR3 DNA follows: TGTGCCAGCATGAGGGGACCTAATGAAAAACTGTTTTTT. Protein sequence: CASMRGPNEKLFF.

CDR3 DNA: TGTGCCAGCAGTCGAGGGTCAGGGGGCTACGAGCAGTACTTC. Its protein product is CASSRGSGGYEQYF. The chain has TRBV25-1 and TRBJ2-7; 7 bases fit TRBD1. This CDR3 spans 14 amino acids. V lost 5 bases, J lost 3 bases, and 7 bases stayed unmatched. From germline, CDR1 is MGHDK and CDR2 SYGVNS.

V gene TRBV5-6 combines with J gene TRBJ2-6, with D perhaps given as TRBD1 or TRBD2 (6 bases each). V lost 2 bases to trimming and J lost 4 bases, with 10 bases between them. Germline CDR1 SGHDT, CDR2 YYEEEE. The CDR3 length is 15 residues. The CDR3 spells CASSLGGPGANVLTF. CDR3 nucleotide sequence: TGTGCCAGCAGCTTAGGGGGGCCCGGGGCCAACGTCCTGACTTTC.